This TCR beta chain was retrieved from a study of cytomegalovirus exposure and HLA in healthy donors. At the level of the study: In an early release, HLA-typed donors contributed approximately 82 million unique TCR sequences.

Study-wide points: High sensitivity and specificity were reportedly achieved when the classifier diagnosed cytomegalovirus status.

Amplification used 60 Vbeta primers and 13 Jbeta primers. The method was immunoSEQ multiplex PCR; TCRdb's version includes in-frame clones alone and lacks a portion of them. The table records 100,000 to 150,000 clones, around 82% of them present only once. Remarks on this clone: Antigen specificity is unknown.

The source material was PBMCs. The TCR comes from a female donor in good health and CMV-seronegative.

The CDR3 spells CASSLVWVGRAGAEAFF. The DNA for the CDR3 is TGTGCCAGCAGCTTAGTATGGGTTGGGAGGGCGGGCGCTGAAGCTTTCTTT. The genes are TRBV11-2 and TRBJ1-1, with D hard to call. With 1 base removed from V and 6 bases from J, the gap between germline ends came to 21 bases. This CDR3 spans 17 amino acids. CDR1 and CDR2 (germline): SGHAT, FQNNGV.